This T cell receptor (beta chain) was obtained from a study of blood T cell repertoires in COVID-19. Turning to the study itself: Specimens from acute and convalescent COVID-19 originated in the United States, Italy and Spain. Sources were T cells, B-cell-depleted T cells, or PBMCs; the material itself was cDNA or gDNA.

Original handling: Cell counts per sample came from amplifying reference gene primers. TCRdb's copy holds only in-frame clones and misses some; the assay was immunoSEQ multiplex PCR. D and trimming were read from the DNA, whereas the V and J calls and clone size are those reported in that table. The table lists 60,000 to 85,000 clones, roughly 89% of them singletons, with 4.5% to 5% in the top ten. With V trimmed by 5 bases and J by 1 base, 5 bases remained unmatched. The CDR3 is 15 residues long. CDR1 and CDR2 from the germline V gene are MDHEN and SYDVKM. Sequenced material: peripheral blood. This rearrangement joins TRBV28 to TRBJ2-1, with 7 bases that match TRBD2. The TCR comes from a woman aged 45 to 65 with active COVID-19. The CDR3, as DNA: TGTGCCAGCAGTCTCCCTAGCGGTTCCTACAATGAGCAGTTCTTC. The encoded protein is CASSLPSGSYNEQFF. The complete variable domain, with remaining parts taken from reference TRBV28 and TRBJ2-1, reads DVKVTQSSRYLVKRTGEKVFLECVQDMDHENMFWYRQDPGLGLRLIYFSYDVKMKEKGDIPEGYSVSREKKERFSLILESASTNQTSMYLCASSLPSGSYNEQFFGPGTRLTVL.